The subject of this entry is one TCR beta chain. Its cognate antigen is unknown. The data derive from a study of T cell repertoires in cytomegalovirus infection. TCRdb re-called the reads through MiXCR, storing one row per CDR3 protein. The table lists about 150,000 distinct CDR3 sequences, around 30% of them singletons. The CDR3 is 18 residues long. Per the germline V gene, CDR1 is SNHLY and CDR2 is FYNNEI. Germline trimming cut 6 bases from V and 5 bases from J; bases unmatched to any gene: 19. Points from the study as a whole: Cumulative public TCR beta family frequency identified CMV carriers with the relevant HLA.

This TCR was sampled from a human donor in good health (CMV status not recorded). Some clones in this sample may be carry-over from other donors' samples. The chain combines TRBV2 with TRBJ2-5; 9 bases map to TRBD2. Here the sequenced sample was CD8+ T cells from cultured PBMCs, taken from culture after CMV antigen stimulation. In DNA, the CDR3 is TGTGCCAGCAGAAGCACTAAGGGTGGGACTAGCTTTTCGGAGACCCAGTACTTC. It yields the protein CASRSTKGGTSFSETQYF.